This T cell receptor beta chain was retrieved from a study of post-analysis software for immune sequencing data (dated by TCRdb to between 2014 and 2017). For context, the study as a whole: Disease courses on record covered relapsing-remitting, secondary progressive and progressive-relapsing multiple sclerosis, though some patients had no subtype annotation. The multiple sclerosis patient repertoires were compared with ten to eleven previously published healthy control repertoires from donors aged 6 to 25 years. A subset of samples was prepared in parallel using single-end sample barcoding, then pooled and co-amplified after Illumina adapter ligation. Results and caveats for the whole study, not just this receptor: Multiple sclerosis patients had significantly lower normalized Chao1 diversity than controls, a result that suggests substantial peripheral T-cell clonal expansion. When samples were clustered directly using the F measure, samples prepared in the same batch co-clustered strongly, which prompted a batch-effect correction. The multiple sclerosis patient group was slightly younger than the control group.

Of note for this clonotype: Its target antigen remains unknown. It has no much larger one-base neighbor in the sample; base qualities were not kept.

Receptors were amplified or captured by PCR. Reads for this sample came from an Illumina HiSeq 2500. To reduce PCR and sequencing biases, unique molecular identifiers were incorporated into the TCR beta cDNA libraries. Every 1 to 10 million input T cells yielded roughly 500,000 cDNA molecules, meaning each molecule approximated one T cell. The patient libraries were prepared and sequenced with the same protocol used for the earlier healthy control dataset. Within a given batch, samples were prepared together, multiplexed and sequenced on the same HiSeq lane. Per the authors' processing: MIGEC was used to process the raw barcoded reads, and molecular identifier groups with only a single read were discarded before consensus assembly and CDR3 extraction. VDJtools was used for post-analysis of the clonotype tables, with diversity normalized by down-sampling every dataset to the smallest sample size. Repertoire overlap clustering matched CDR3 amino acid but not nucleotide sequences to correct batch-related cross-sample contamination. The raw public reads went through TCRdb reprocessing: fastp at Q25, MiXCR clone calling, in-frame beta chains kept. Rows with one shared CDR3 protein collapse into an entry with the most common genes and DNA. Clone size and V and J calls follow TCRdb, not the original study. The sample data list 700,000 to 800,000 distinct CDR3 sequences, and just under 30% of these were observed just once. Clones ranked in the top ten supply around 0.6% of the sample.

To demonstrate the VDJtools post-analysis software, TCR beta repertoires were profiled from the peripheral blood of about 13 young patients with multiple sclerosis. The multiple sclerosis patients were children and adolescents ranging in age from roughly 6 to 16 years. This TCR came from a girl between 5 and 17 years old with multiple sclerosis. Sample: blood.

CDR3 sequence: CASSLGDGFYEQYF. In nucleotides, the sequence is TGTGCCAGCAGCTTGGGGGACGGGTTCTACGAGCAGTACTTC. The chain is encoded by TRBV5-6 joined to TRBJ2-7; the D gene could be either TRBD1 or TRBD2, each agreeing at 5 bases. The CDR3 contains 14 residues, cysteine and phenylalanine counted. Just CDR3 DNA is preserved here, 42 bases in frame from base 1. For CDR1 and CDR2, the germline V gene lists SGHDT and YYEEEE. V and J are truncated by 0 bases and 3 bases respectively, leaving an intervening sequence of 10 bases.